The rows below give T cell receptor beta chains drawn from one sample of a study of OX40 agonist ivuxolimab in advanced cancers. The assay was immunoSEQ multiplex PCR, and TCRdb's table has in-frame clones only and misses some. Of roughly 56,000 clones in the sample, around 83% were seen once. Specimen: CD4+ or CD8+ T cells sorted from blood, collected in a trial of the OX40 agonist ivuxolimab. Receptors were obtained from an adult with an advanced solid tumor such as melanoma, head and neck, liver or kidney cancer. CDR3s include the opening cysteine and the closing phenylalanine or tryptophan. D genes are given only for firm matches. Part of the rows lack a size; the others show once, few, many or a class for expanded clones.

CASSPDRGDSSPLHF	TGTGCCAGCAGCCCGGACAGGGGGGATAGTTCACCCCTCCACTTT	NA	TRBV5-6	TRBJ1-6	TRBD1
CASSQDGNEKLFF	TGTGCCAGCAGCCAGGACGGGAATGAAAAACTGTTTTTT	NA	TRBV7-9	TRBJ1-4	NA
CATSRDRVGSPLHF	TGTGCCACCAGCAGAGACAGGGTGGGCTCACCCCTCCACTTT	NA	TRBV15	TRBJ1-6	NA
CASSVRLAGTSYNEQFF	TGCGCCAGCAGCGTTCGATTAGCGGGCACCTCCTACAATGAGCAGTTCTTC	NA	TRBV5-1	TRBJ2-1	TRBD2
CASRGGVLETQYF	TGTGCCAGCAGGGGGGGGGTTCTGGAGACCCAGTACTTC	once	TRBV2	TRBJ2-5	TRBD2
CASRRDRGEAFF	TGTGCCAGCAGGAGGGATAGGGGTGAAGCTTTCTTT	NA	TRBV6-5	TRBJ1-1	NA
CASSSGTGSYEQYF	TGTGCCAGCTCCTCCGGGACAGGTTCCTACGAGCAGTACTTC	NA	TRBV18	TRBJ2-7	TRBD1
CASSLELAGGTEAFF	TGCGCCAGCAGCTTGGAGTTGGCAGGGGGCACTGAAGCTTTCTTT	NA	TRBV5-1	TRBJ1-1	TRBD1
CASSLDDYGYTF	TGCGCCAGCAGCTTGGATGACTATGGCTACACCTTC	NA	TRBV5-1	TRBJ1-2	NA
CAWTPTSSSPLHF	TGTGCCTGGACTCCCACGTCTTCCTCACCCCTCCACTTT	NA	TRBV30	TRBJ1-6	NA
CASSIETSGGLTYSTDTQYF	TGTGCCAGTAGTATAGAGACTAGCGGGGGCCTTACCTATTCCACAGATACGCAGTATTTT	once	TRBV19	TRBJ2-3	TRBD2
CASTKDREGNTIYF	TGTGCCAGCACCAAGGACAGGGAGGGAAACACCATATATTTT	NA	TRBV6-6	TRBJ1-3	TRBD1
CASSTGIRETQYF	TGTGCCAGCAGCACAGGGATTCGAGAGACCCAGTACTTC	NA	TRBV28	TRBJ2-5	NA
CASSMGQGKGQYF	TGTGCCAGCAGCATGGGACAGGGAAAGGGGCAGTACTTC	NA	TRBV11-3	TRBJ2-7	TRBD1
CASRKQGDNYGYTF	TGTGCCAGCAGGAAACAGGGAGATAACTATGGCTACACCTTC	NA	TRBV6-6	TRBJ1-2	NA
CASSGGTSGMWNEQFF	TGTGCCAGCAGTGGGGGGACTAGCGGGATGTGGAATGAGCAGTTCTTC	NA	TRBV27	TRBJ2-1	TRBD2
CASRPQGLNTEAFF	TGTGCCAGCAGGCCACAGGGACTGAACACTGAAGCTTTCTTT	NA	TRBV28	TRBJ1-1	NA
CASSIGGAANPLHF	TGTGCCAGTAGTATAGGTGGCGCCGCTAACCCCCTCCACTTT	NA	TRBV19	TRBJ1-6	NA
CSVPGLAGDGGELFF	TGCAGCGTGCCTGGACTAGCGGGAGATGGCGGGGAGCTGTTTTTT	NA	TRBV29-1	TRBJ2-2	TRBD2
CASSVGLAGNSYEQYF	TGTGCCAGCAGCGTCGGGTTAGCGGGGAACTCCTACGAGCAGTACTTC	NA	TRBV9	TRBJ2-7	TRBD2
CASSLGAGVKNIQYF	TGTGCCAGCAGCCTGGGGGCAGGGGTCAAAAACATTCAGTACTTC	NA	TRBV7-9	TRBJ2-4	NA
CASSFAGQATYEQYF	TGTGCCAGCAGTTTCGCCGGACAGGCTACCTACGAGCAGTACTTC	NA	TRBV6-5	TRBJ2-7	TRBD1
CASSSSGLNTEAFF	TGTGCCAGCAGCTCGTCGGGATTGAACACTGAAGCTTTCTTT	NA	TRBV7-6	TRBJ1-1	NA
CASRGQGRNQPQHF	TGTGCCAGCAGAGGACAGGGGCGCAATCAGCCCCAGCATTTT	NA	TRBV7-6	TRBJ1-5	TRBD1
CASSPRQGRDTDTQYF	TGTGCCAGCAGCCCCCGGCAGGGGAGAGATACAGATACGCAGTATTTT	NA	TRBV7-3	TRBJ2-3	NA
CAWSGGNSYEQYF	TGTGCCTGGAGTGGGGGGAACTCCTACGAGCAGTACTTC	NA	TRBV30	TRBJ2-7	NA
CASGGFPTDTQYF	TGTGCCAGCGGCGGGTTCCCCACAGATACGCAGTATTTT	NA	TRBV28	TRBJ2-3	NA
CAWSEGRGTEAFF	TGTGCCTGGAGTGAGGGGCGGGGAACTGAAGCTTTCTTT	NA	TRBV30	TRBJ1-1	NA
CASTGGTVRETQYF	TGTGCCAGCACCGGAGGGACCGTCAGGGAGACCCAGTACTTC	NA	TRBV2	TRBJ2-5	NA
CASSFGGPSNQPQHF	TGTGCCAGCAGTTTTGGGGGACCCTCTAATCAGCCCCAGCATTTT	NA	TRBV2	TRBJ1-5	NA
CASSLTPGQVLGTQYF	TGTGCCAGCAGCTTAACTCCGGGCCAGGTTTTGGGGACCCAGTACTTC	NA	TRBV7-8	TRBJ2-5	NA
CASSPPERRGEKLFF	TGTGCCAGCAGTCCCCCCGAACGCCGCGGAGAAAAACTGTTTTTT	NA	TRBV28	TRBJ1-4	NA
CASRSRGKGYEQYF	TGTGCCAGCAGGTCCAGGGGGAAAGGCTACGAGCAGTACTTC	NA	TRBV5-8	TRBJ2-7	TRBD1
CASSWGVGYEQYF	TGTGCCAGCAGTTGGGGCGTGGGCTACGAGCAGTACTTC	NA	TRBV27	TRBJ2-7	NA
CASSIDELADTQYF	TGTGCCAGTAGTATAGATGAGCTGGCGGATACGCAGTATTTT	NA	TRBV19	TRBJ2-3	NA
CASRGSSSYNEQFF	TGTGCCAGCAGGGGGTCTAGCTCCTACAATGAGCAGTTCTTC	NA	TRBV27	TRBJ2-1	NA
CASSPRGGAYEQYF	TGTGCCAGCAGCCCACGGGGAGGGGCCTACGAGCAGTACTTC	NA	TRBV7-6	TRBJ2-7	TRBD2
CASSVSGQTYEQYF	TGTGCCAGCAGTGTTTCAGGACAGACCTACGAGCAGTACTTC	NA	TRBV6-1	TRBJ2-7	NA
CASSPQDGRGYTF	TGTGCCAGCAGCCCACAAGACGGGAGGGGCTACACCTTC	once	TRBV5-4	TRBJ1-2	NA
CASSPQGNNQPQHF	TGTGCCAGCTCACCTCAGGGGAACAATCAGCCCCAGCATTTT	few	TRBV18	TRBJ1-5	NA
CASNSDRAYNSPLHF	TGTGCCAGTAACTCGGACAGGGCTTATAATTCACCCCTCCACTTT	NA	TRBV19	TRBJ1-6	TRBD1
CASSKTSGRAGGTDTQYF	TGTGCCAGTAGTAAGACTAGCGGGAGGGCCGGGGGCACAGATACGCAGTATTTT	NA	TRBV19	TRBJ2-3	TRBD2
CASSEFLFTSQETQYF	TGTGCCAGCAGTGAATTCCTATTTACCAGCCAAGAGACCCAGTACTTC	NA	TRBV2	TRBJ2-5	NA
CASSQVYSRRASGNTIYF	TGTGCCAGCAGCCAAGTCTATTCGCGACGGGCCTCTGGAAACACCATATATTTT	NA	TRBV14	TRBJ1-3	NA